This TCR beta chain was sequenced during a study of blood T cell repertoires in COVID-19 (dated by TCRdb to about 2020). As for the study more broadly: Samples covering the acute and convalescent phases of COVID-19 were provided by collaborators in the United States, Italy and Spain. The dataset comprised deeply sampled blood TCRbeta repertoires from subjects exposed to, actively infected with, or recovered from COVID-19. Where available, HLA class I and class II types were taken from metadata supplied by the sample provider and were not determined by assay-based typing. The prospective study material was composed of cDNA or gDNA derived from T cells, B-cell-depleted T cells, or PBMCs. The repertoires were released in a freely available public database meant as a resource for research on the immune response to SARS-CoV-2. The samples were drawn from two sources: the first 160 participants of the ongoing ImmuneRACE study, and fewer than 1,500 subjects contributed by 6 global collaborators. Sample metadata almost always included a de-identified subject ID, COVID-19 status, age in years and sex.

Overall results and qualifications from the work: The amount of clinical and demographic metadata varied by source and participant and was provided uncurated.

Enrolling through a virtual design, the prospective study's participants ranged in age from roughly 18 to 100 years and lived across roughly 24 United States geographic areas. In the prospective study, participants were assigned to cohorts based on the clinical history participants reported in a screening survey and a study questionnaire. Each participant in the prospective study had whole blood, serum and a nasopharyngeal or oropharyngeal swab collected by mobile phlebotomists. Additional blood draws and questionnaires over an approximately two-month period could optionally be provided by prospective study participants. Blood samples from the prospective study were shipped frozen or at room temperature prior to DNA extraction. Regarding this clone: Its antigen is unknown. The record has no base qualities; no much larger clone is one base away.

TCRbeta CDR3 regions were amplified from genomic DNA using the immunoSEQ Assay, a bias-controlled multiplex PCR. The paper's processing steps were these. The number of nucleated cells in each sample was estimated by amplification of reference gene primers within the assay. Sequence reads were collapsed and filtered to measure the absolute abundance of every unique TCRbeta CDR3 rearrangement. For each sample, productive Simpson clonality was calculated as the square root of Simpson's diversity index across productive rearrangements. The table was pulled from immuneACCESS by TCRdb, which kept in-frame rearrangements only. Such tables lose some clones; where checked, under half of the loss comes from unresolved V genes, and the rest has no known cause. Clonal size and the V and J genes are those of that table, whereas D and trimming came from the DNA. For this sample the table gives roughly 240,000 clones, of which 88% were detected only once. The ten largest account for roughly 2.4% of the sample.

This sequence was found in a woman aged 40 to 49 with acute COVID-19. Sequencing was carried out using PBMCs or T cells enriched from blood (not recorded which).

Here is the DNA: TGTGCCAGCAGCTTAGTAGAAGAGACCCAGTACTTC. It specifies CASSLVEETQYF. The V gene is TRBV11-3 and the J gene is TRBJ2-5; the D gene is not confidently resolved. Taken from the germline V gene, the CDR1 and CDR2 loops are SGHNT and YENEEA. Spanning cysteine to phenylalanine, the CDR3 consists of 12 amino acids. This entry keeps only the CDR3 DNA: 36 bases, framed from base 1. Trimming at the junction amounts to 1 base on V and 3 bases on J, and the germline ends lie 3 bases apart.